A single sample is the source of the 5 T cell receptor beta chains below, sequenced in a study of CD8 T cells in Susac syndrome. RNA, at about 0.5 to 1 ug, was reverse transcribed with random hexamers. A single record per CDR3 protein comes from TCRdb applying MiXCR to the immunoSEQ multiplex PCR reads. The data show 100,000 to 150,000 distinct CDR3 sequences, with about 95% seen just once and roughly 0.12% held by the top ten. Sequencing used CD4+ T cells from PBMCs. These receptors were obtained from a human donor in good health.

The chain recombines TRBV7-9 with TRBJ2-3, with D possibly matching TRBD2 (7 bases). CDR3 length equals 15 residues. Germline CDR1 SEHNR, CDR2 FQNEAQ (reference sequence). Trimming took 4 bases from V and 3 from J, leaving 14 bases between them. DNA for the CDR3: TGTGCCAGCAGCTCGACGGGGGGCTTAACAGATACGCAGTATTTT. Encoded protein: CASSSTGGLTDTQYF.

J is TRBJ2-1 and V is TRBV18; D unresolved. V was pared by 0 bases and J by 8 bases, with 11 bases between. The CDR3 consists of 14 residues. CDR1 and CDR2 (germline): KGHSH, LQKENI. CDR3 amino acids: CASSPPHPVDEQFF. The DNA for the CDR3 is TGTGCCAGCTCACCACCCCACCCCGTGGATGAGCAGTTCTTC.

V is TRBV7-2 and J is TRBJ2-3, with TRBD2 matching over 7 bases. There are 14 residues in the CDR3. Germline lookup yields CDR1 SGHTA and CDR2 FQGNSA. Unmatched junction bases numbered 2, after V lost 5 bases and J lost 0 bases. The CDR3, as DNA: TGTGCCAGCAGCGAGCGGGAAAGCACAGATACGCAGTATTTT. As protein: CASSERESTDTQYF.

The chain links TRBV4-1 to TRBJ2-3; 7 nucleotides line up with TRBD1. J was trimmed by 2 bases and V by 1 base; bases with no gene match: 6. Germline loops: CDR1 MGHRA, CDR2 YSYEKL. The CDR3 runs 16 residues. The CDR3 coding sequence is TGCGCCAGCAGCCAAGGGGACAGCGCTCCCACAGATACGCAGTATTTT. Translating it yields CASSQGDSAPTDTQYF.

The count of this clonotype is one. The J gene is TRBJ1-4, the V gene TRBV7-2, with D uncertain. The V gene's germline CDR1 is SGHTA and CDR2 FQGNSA. CDR3 length: 15 residues. With 6 bases removed from V and 0 bases from J, the gap between germline ends came to 11 bases. In DNA form, the CDR3 reads TGTGCCAGCAGTTATGACGGTGCAACTAATGAAAAACTGTTTTTT. Amino acids: CASSYDGATNEKLFF. Complete variable domain (other parts from reference TRBV7-2 and TRBJ1-4): GAGVSQSPSNKVTEKGKDVELRCDPISGHTALYWYRQSLGQGLEFLIYFQGNSAPDKSGLPSDRFSAERTGGSVSTLTIQRTQQEDSAVYLCASSYDGATNEKLFFGSGTQLSVL.